The 13 T cell receptor beta chains below were found in one sample sequenced in a study of OX40 agonist ivuxolimab in advanced cancers. The library came from the immunoSEQ multiplex PCR assay. In TCRdb, the immuneACCESS table is reduced to in-frame sequences with V and J assigned. These tables do not hold every clone; where another copy was compared, an unresolved V gene accounts for under half, and the others remain unexplained. The sample table lists tens of thousands of clones, around 89% of them with a count of one. Under 7.5% of the sample belongs to the ten largest clones. The input for sequencing was CD4+ or CD8+ T cells sorted from blood, taken in a trial of the OX40 agonist ivuxolimab. These receptors originate from an adult with an advanced solid tumor such as melanoma, head and neck, liver or kidney cancer.

The chain recombines TRBV25-1 with TRBJ1-2; no reliable D call. Germline CDR1 MGHDK, CDR2 SYGVNS. The CDR3 loop spans 13 amino acids. Trimming left V 1 base short and J 1 base short, with 4 bases between. The CDR3 sequence: CASSESHNYGYTF. Written as DNA, the CDR3 is TGTGCCAGCAGTGAATCACATAACTATGGCTACACCTTC.

The chain links TRBV4-2 to TRBJ2-1, with D perhaps matching TRBD2 (6 bases). Germline CDR1 reads LGHNA; CDR2 reads YNFKEQ. V lost 3 bases and J lost 12, with 21 bases in between. The CDR3 extends over 15 amino acids. In DNA, the CDR3 is TGTGCCAGCAGCCACTCCGCTGGGACTCCCATCACGCAGTTCTTC. This gives the protein CASSHSAGTPITQFF.

The rearrangement uses TRBV13 and TRBJ2-3; unclear D gene. This CDR3 is built from 16 residues. Germline V gene lookup returns CDR1 PRHDT and CDR2 FYEKMQ (reference sequence). V was trimmed by 1 base and J by 2 bases, leaving 13 bases between them. The CDR3, as DNA: TGTGCCAGCAGCTTAGCCTCGGACGGACCCACAGATACGCAGTATTTT. Encoded protein: CASSLASDGPTDTQYF. The variable domain in full, completed from reference TRBV13 and TRBJ2-3, reads AAGVIQSPRHLIKEKRETATLKCYPIPRHDTVYWYQQGPGQDPQFLISFYEKMQSDKGSIPDRFSAQQFSDYHSELNMSSLELGDSALYFCASSLASDGPTDTQYFGPGTRLTVL.

V usage is TRBV9 and J usage is TRBJ1-1; 7 nucleotides agree with TRBD1. CDR1 and CDR2 from the germline V gene are SGDLS and YYNGEE. Unmatched junction bases numbered 9, after V lost 4 bases and J lost 3 bases. The CDR3 has 15 amino acids. In DNA form, the CDR3 reads TGTGCCAGCAGCTACCGGCCAGGGGGGTACACTGAAGCTTTCTTT. It yields the protein CASSYRPGGYTEAFF.

This chain uses TRBV19 with TRBJ1-2, with TRBD1 as a possible D gene (5 bases). V lost 6 bases and J lost 3, with 26 bases in between. This CDR3 is 18 amino acids long. From germline, CDR1 is LNHDA and CDR2 SQIVND (reference sequence). CDR3 in amino acids: CASSELNIVGTSDYGYTF. For the CDR3, the DNA is TGTGCCAGTAGCGAATTGAACATTGTCGGGACTAGTGACTATGGCTACACCTTC.

This clone was seen a handful of times. This chain joins TRBV19 and TRBJ1-1; D call uncertain. The CDR3 has 13 amino acids. Germline-derived CDR1 and CDR2 are LNHDA and SQIVND (reference sequence). V gave up 5 bases and J gave up 0 bases, with 7 bases separating them. The CDR3 is CASSVGLNTEAFF. The DNA of the CDR3 is TGTGCCAGTAGTGTGGGCCTGAACACTGAAGCTTTCTTT.

In its sample, this clone was seen a few times. This rearrangement joins TRBV7-9 to TRBJ2-1; D is perhaps TRBD1 (6 bases). Germline loops: CDR1 SEHNR, CDR2 FQNEAQ (reference sequence). V was shortened by 1 base and J by 4 bases, with 8 bases between the two germline ends. This CDR3 region has 14 residues. As DNA, the CDR3 is TGTGCCAGCAGCTTAGTACAGGGATACAATGAGCAGTTCTTC. This codes for CASSLVQGYNEQFF. The full variable domain, with the rest looked up from reference TRBV7-9 and TRBJ2-1, is DTGVSQNPRHKITKRGQNVTFRCDPISEHNRLYWYRQTLGQGPEFLTYFQNEAQLEKSRLLSDRFSAERPKGSFSTLEIQRTEQGDSAMYLCASSLVQGYNEQFFGPGTRLTVL.

The V call is TRBV4-3, the J call TRBJ2-7; 9 bases align to TRBD1. There are 15 residues in the CDR3. V lost 1 base and J lost 4; bases outside the gene matches: 5. Germline V CDR1 and CDR2: LGHNA, YSLEER. CDR3 nucleotide sequence: TGCGCCAGCAGCCAAGGACAGGGGGTAGTGTACGAGCAGTACTTC. This sequence encodes CASSQGQGVVYEQYF.

For the CDR3, the DNA is TGTGCCAGCAGCTTAGGACTAGGACCCCTACACACAGATACGCAGTATTTT. This encodes CASSLGLGPLHTDTQYF. The rearrangement links TRBV11-2 to TRBJ2-3, with D perhaps matching TRBD2 (6 bases). The CDR3 loop spans 17 amino acids. CDR1 SGHAT and CDR2 FQNNGV come from the germline V gene. The ends were cut back, 1 base at V and 2 bases at J, with 16 bases in the middle.

V is TRBV14 and J is TRBJ2-1, with D perhaps matching TRBD1 (5 bases). From germline, CDR1 is SGHDN and CDR2 FVKESK. Trimming cost V 0 bases and J 3 bases, with 12 bases left between them. CDR3 length equals 16 residues. The CDR3 loop reads CASSQDYGAYYNEQFF. The DNA of the CDR3 is TGTGCCAGCAGCCAAGATTATGGGGCTTACTACAATGAGCAGTTCTTC.

This CDR3 is CASSYSPGGDYGYTF. The CDR3 nucleotides read TGTGCCAGCAGCTATTCCCCCGGGGGGGACTATGGCTACACCTTC. The chain is built from TRBV7-9 and TRBJ1-2, with D perhaps TRBD1 (5 bases). CDR3 length: 15 residues. Germline V gives CDR1 SEHNR, CDR2 FQNEAQ (reference sequence). V was clipped by 4 bases and J by 3 bases, with 15 bases between them.

V and J are TRBV7-9 and TRBJ2-7; no reliable D call. Trimming pared 5 bases from V and 2 bases from J, leaving 16 bases between. Germline V gene sequence: CDR1 SEHNR, CDR2 FQNEAQ (reference sequence). This CDR3 has 15 amino acids. The CDR3 loop reads CASSNSTKVTYEQYF. DNA for the CDR3: TGTGCCAGCAGCAATTCAACTAAAGTCACCTACGAGCAGTACTTC. Drawing the rest from reference TRBV7-9 and TRBJ2-7, the complete variable domain is DTGVSQNPRHKITKRGQNVTFRCDPISEHNRLYWYRQTLGQGPEFLTYFQNEAQLEKSRLLSDRFSAERPKGSFSTLEIQRTEQGDSAMYLCASSNSTKVTYEQYFGPGTRLTVT.

V usage is TRBV30 and J usage is TRBJ2-5; D gene ambiguous. CDR3 size: 13 residues. CDR1 GTSNPN and CDR2 SVGIG come from the germline V gene (reference sequence). V gave up 3 bases and J gave up 1 base, with 9 bases separating them. The DNA of the CDR3 is TGTGCCTGGAGGCCTCGGATCCAAGAGACCCAGTACTTC. Its translation is CAWRPRIQETQYF.